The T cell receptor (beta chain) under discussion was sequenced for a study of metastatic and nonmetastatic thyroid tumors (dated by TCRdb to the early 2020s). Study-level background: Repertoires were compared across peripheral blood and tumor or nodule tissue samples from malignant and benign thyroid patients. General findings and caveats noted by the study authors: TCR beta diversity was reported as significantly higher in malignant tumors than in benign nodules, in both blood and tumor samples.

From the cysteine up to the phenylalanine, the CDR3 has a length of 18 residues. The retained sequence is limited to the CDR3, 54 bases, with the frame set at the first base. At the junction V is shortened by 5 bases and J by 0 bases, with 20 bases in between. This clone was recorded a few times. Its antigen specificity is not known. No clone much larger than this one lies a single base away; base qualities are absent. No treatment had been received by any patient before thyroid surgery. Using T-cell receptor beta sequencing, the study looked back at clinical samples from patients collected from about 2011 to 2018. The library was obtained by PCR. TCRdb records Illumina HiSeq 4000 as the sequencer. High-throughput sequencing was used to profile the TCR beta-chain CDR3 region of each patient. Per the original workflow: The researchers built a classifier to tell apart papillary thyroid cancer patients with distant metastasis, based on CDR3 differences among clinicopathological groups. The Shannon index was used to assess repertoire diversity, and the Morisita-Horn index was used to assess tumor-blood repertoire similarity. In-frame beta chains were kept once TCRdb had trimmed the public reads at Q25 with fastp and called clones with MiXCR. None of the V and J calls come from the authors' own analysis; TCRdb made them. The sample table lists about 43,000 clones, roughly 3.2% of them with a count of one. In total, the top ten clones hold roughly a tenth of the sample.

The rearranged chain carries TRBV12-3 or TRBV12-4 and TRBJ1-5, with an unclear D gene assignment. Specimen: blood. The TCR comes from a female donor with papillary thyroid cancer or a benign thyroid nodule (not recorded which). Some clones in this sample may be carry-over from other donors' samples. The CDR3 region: CASSTPQHRRYSNQPQHF. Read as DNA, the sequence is TGTGCCAGCAGTACCCCCCAACACCGACGGTATAGCAATCAGCCCCAGCATTTT.